This TCR beta chain was identified in a study of early stage breast cancer tumors. Overall study context: About 70% of the 16 invasive tumors were ER+, PR+ and HER2-. Among some 12 ER+/PR+/HER2- tumors, eight were ductal, four lobular.

Generated by immunoSEQ multiplex PCR, the TCRdb table keeps only in-frame clones and is missing some. The table includes 9,000 to 10,000 clones, 64% detected once. Study-wide points: Tumor and normal breast were distinguished via blood comparison in about 90% of the 16 patients.

The CDR3 contains 14 residues. The germline gives CDR1 LNHDA, CDR2 SQIVND (reference sequence). The junction had 9 bases not matched to a gene; V was cut back by 6 bases and J by 5 bases. For this clone: Its target is not known.

This clonotype was obtained from a person aged 60 to 70 with breast cancer. The specimen sequenced was breast tumor tissue. V gene TRBV19 combines with J gene TRBJ1-2; 7 positions agree with TRBD1. The CDR3 nucleotides read TGTGCCAGTAGCCTACAGGGGATAAGTTATGGCTACACCTTC. Translation: CASSLQGISYGYTF. The full variable domain, with the rest looked up from reference TRBV19 and TRBJ1-2, is DGGITQSPKYLFRKEGQNVTLSCEQNLNHDAMYWYRQDPGQGLRLIYYSQIVNDFQKGDIAEGYSVSREKKESFPLTVTSAQKNPTAFYLCASSLQGISYGYTFGSGTRLTVV.